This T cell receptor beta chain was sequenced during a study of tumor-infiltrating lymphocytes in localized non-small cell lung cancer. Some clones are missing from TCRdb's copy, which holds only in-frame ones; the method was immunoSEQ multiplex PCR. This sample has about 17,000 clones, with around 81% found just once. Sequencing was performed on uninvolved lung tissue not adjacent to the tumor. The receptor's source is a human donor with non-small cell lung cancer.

The CDR3 spells CASSARGTGYGYTF. The CDR3 region has the DNA TGTGCCAGCAGCGCCAGGGGAACGGGCTATGGCTACACCTTC. The chain employs TRBV9 and TRBJ1-2, with D possibly being TRBD1 (6 bases). The CDR3 is 14 residues long. In germline, CDR1 is SGDLS, CDR2 YYNGEE. The germline V and J ends were trimmed by 3 bases and 4 bases, with 13 bases remaining between them.